One and the same sample provided the 10 T cell receptor beta chains below, sequenced in a study of cytomegalovirus exposure and HLA in healthy donors (dated by TCRdb to between 2016 and 2019). Library generation was performed with the immunoSEQ multiplex PCR assay. The table comes from immuneACCESS by way of TCRdb, which keeps in-frame sequences with V and J called. Part of the clones is missing from these tables; in studies checked, under half for an unresolved V gene and the rest for unknown reasons. This sample has roughly 200,000 clones in its table, and about 81% of those were observed once. The top ten hold less than 1.5% of the sample. The sample taken for sequencing was PBMCs. The receptors stem from a woman aged 25 to 39 in good health and CMV-seronegative.

This chain uses TRBV5-1 with TRBJ1-1; TRBD1 agrees at 7 bases. The CDR3 has 14 residues. The V gene's germline CDR1 is SGHRS and CDR2 YFSETQ. With 2 bases clipped from V and 5 bases from J, the junction kept 6 bases outside the gene matches. CDR3 sequence: CASSLQGPGTEAFF. The CDR3 DNA follows: TGCGCCAGCAGCTTACAGGGGCCTGGGACTGAAGCTTTCTTT.

V gene TRBV4-1 combines with J gene TRBJ1-5, with a tentative D call TRBD1 (6 bases). This CDR3 has 17 amino acids. Deletions cut 0 bases from V and 3 bases from J, with 15 bases between. Germline lookup yields CDR1 MGHRA and CDR2 YSYEKL. This chain's CDR3 is CASSQEGRQVLNQPQHF. The CDR3 nucleotides are TGCGCCAGCAGCCAAGAGGGAAGACAGGTTCTCAATCAGCCCCAGCATTTT.

This clone was seen once. The rearrangement links TRBV7-2 to TRBJ2-1; 15 positions agree with TRBD2. There are 15 residues in the CDR3. Germline V gene data show CDR1 as SGHTA and CDR2 as FQGNSA. Losses at the gene ends were 4 bases for V and 7 bases for J; bases not matched to a gene: 2. CDR3 loop: CASSWTSGRVNEQFF. CDR3 sequence (DNA): TGTGCCAGCAGCTGGACTAGCGGGAGGGTGAATGAGCAGTTCTTC.

The CDR3: CASSLTGKRNTIYF. The CDR3 DNA is TGTGCCAGCAGCCTAACAGGGAAGAGAAACACCATATATTTT. The chain combines TRBV11-2 with TRBJ1-3; D may be TRBD1 (6 bases). From germline, CDR1 is SGHAT and CDR2 FQNNGV. The CDR3 has 14 residues. Trimming removed 5 bases at V and 5 bases at J, with 13 bases between.

This rearrangement joins TRBV6-5 to TRBJ2-1; a weak D match, TRBD1 (6 bases). The CDR3 loop spans 12 amino acids. V was trimmed by 4 bases and J by 12 bases, leaving 13 bases between them. Germline values: CDR1 MNHEY, CDR2 SVGAGI. The CDR3 here is CASSSNRVGQFF. DNA for the CDR3: TGTGCCAGCAGTTCAAACAGGGTCGGGCAGTTCTTC.

A remark on this clone: This same CDR3 is encoded by further DNA sequences in the sample. V is TRBV28 and J is TRBJ2-7, with 10 bases fitting TRBD1. CDR3 size: 15 residues. The germline V gene has CDR1 MDHEN and CDR2 SYDVKM. J was trimmed by 4 bases and V by 6 bases; bases with no gene match: 9. CDR3: CASSLPGTGAYEQYF. The CDR3 nucleotides read TGTGCCAGCAGCTTGCCCGGGACAGGGGCATACGAGCAGTACTTC.

The gene calls are TRBV7-2 and TRBJ1-2, with 10 bases fitting TRBD1. The V gene's germline CDR1 is SGHTA and CDR2 FQGNSA. The V segment lost 4 bases and the J segment 8 bases; nucleotides outside the gene matches: 16. The CDR3 runs 17 residues. Here the CDR3 reads CASSSRGRQGAPTGYTF. CDR3 sequence (DNA): TGTGCCAGCAGCTCTAGAGGCCGACAGGGGGCCCCGACGGGCTACACCTTC.

This clone was found a few times. The chain couples TRBV30 to TRBJ1-2; tentative D call: TRBD1 (6 bases). CDR1 is GTSNPN, CDR2 SVGIG, per germline (reference sequence). The CDR3 is 14 residues long. Trimming cost V 0 bases and J 4 bases, with 12 bases left between them. Here the CDR3 reads CAWSVQGTSYGYTF. As DNA, the CDR3 is TGTGCCTGGAGTGTACAAGGGACATCCTATGGCTACACCTTC. Looking up the rest from reference TRBV30 and TRBJ1-2 gives the full variable domain: SQTIHQWPATLVQPVGSPLSLECTVEGTSNPNLYWYRQAAGRGLQLLFYSVGIGQISSEVPQNLSASRPQDRQFILSSKKLLLSDSGFYLCAWSVQGTSYGYTFGSGTRLTVV.

The chain is built from TRBV2 and TRBJ2-1, with D perhaps TRBD2 (5 bases). Looked up from germline, CDR1 is SNHLY and CDR2 is FYNNEI. This CDR3 is built from 15 residues. Trimming cost V 8 bases and J 5 bases, with 19 bases left between them. In nucleotides, the CDR3 is TGTGCCAGCCCGGGGTCTCGGGCGTGGAACAATGAGCAGTTCTTC. Protein: CASPGSRAWNNEQFF.

The rearrangement uses TRBV5-4 and TRBJ2-2; a possible D gene is TRBD2 (7 bases). This CDR3 has 14 residues. The germline CDR1 and CDR2 sequences are SGHNT and YYREEE (reference sequence). Trimming pared 6 bases from V and 7 bases from J, leaving 16 bases between. As DNA, the CDR3 is TGTGCCAGCATGCGAGGGGGGGCAGGCGGGGAGCTGTTTTTT. Translating gives CASMRGGAGGELFF.